The rows below give T cell receptor beta chains drawn from one sample of a study of blood T cell repertoires in COVID-19. Generated by immunoSEQ multiplex PCR, the TCRdb table keeps only in-frame clones and is missing some. This table holds some 120,000 clones, almost 70% found once. The sample was peripheral blood. The receptors derive from a woman aged 70 to 79 with acute or convalescent COVID-19. CDR3s include the opening cysteine and the closing phenylalanine or tryptophan. The D gene is left open where the match is weak. Clone size is stated in some rows and not others, as once, few, many or a class when expanded.

v_gene	abundance	j_gene	d_gene	CDR3aa	CDR3nt
TRBV19	-	TRBJ2-1	TRBD1	CASSLTWTGKNEQFF	TGTGCCAGTAGCCTTACCTGGACAGGGAAAAATGAGCAGTTCTTC
TRBV20-1	-	TRBJ1-3	-	CSASIGSSSGNTIYF	TGCAGTGCTAGTATTGGATCTAGCTCTGGAAACACCATATATTTT
TRBV2	few	TRBJ1-3	-	CASREGTALDGNTIYF	TGTGCCAGCAGGGAGGGGACGGCCCTTGATGGAAACACCATATATTTT
TRBV2	few	TRBJ2-7	-	CASKKVVPAGSSYEQYF	TGTGCCAGCAAGAAGGTGGTCCCCGCGGGTAGTTCCTACGAGCAGTACTTC
TRBV7-2	few	TRBJ2-7	TRBD1	CASSWVPGQGSLPEQYF	TGTGCCAGCAGCTGGGTCCCGGGACAGGGAAGTCTTCCGGAGCAGTACTTC
TRBV4-2	-	TRBJ2-7	TRBD2	CASSTGLAGGTYEQYF	TGTGCCAGCAGCACTGGACTAGCGGGAGGTACCTACGAGCAGTACTTC
TRBV3-1/TRBV3-2	-	TRBJ2-2	TRBD1	CASSHATGVRANTGELFF	TGTGCCAGCAGCCATGCTACAGGGGTGAGGGCGAACACCGGGGAGCTGTTTTTT
TRBV6-5	-	TRBJ2-2	TRBD2	CASSRNSGIGELFF	TGTGCCAGCAGTCGGAATAGCGGGATCGGGGAGCTGTTTTTT
TRBV11-1	-	TRBJ2-5	TRBD1	CASSLGTGREETQYF	TGTGCCAGCAGCTTAGGGACAGGGAGAGAAGAGACCCAGTACTTC
TRBV5-6	-	TRBJ1-2	-	CASRTARRGKDNYGYTF	TGTGCCAGCAGGACCGCCCGGAGGGGAAAGGATAACTATGGCTACACCTTC
TRBV2	-	TRBJ1-5	-	CACARGEERPQHF	TGTGCCTGCGCTCGAGGGGAGGAAAGGCCCCAGCATTTT
TRBV29-1	many	TRBJ2-1	TRBD2	CSVEAPPSGNPYNEQFF	TGCAGCGTTGAAGCTCCGCCTAGCGGGAACCCCTACAATGAGCAGTTCTTC
TRBV28	-	TRBJ1-2	-	CASSSLGVNYGYTF	TGTGCCAGCAGTTCCCTAGGGGTTAACTATGGCTACACCTTC
TRBV9	-	TRBJ2-1	-	CASSVGGDSELAEQFF	TGTGCCAGCAGCGTAGGGGGGGACAGCGAACTAGCTGAGCAGTTCTTC
TRBV2	once	TRBJ2-7	TRBD2	CASSRGGGAYEQYF	TGTGCCAGCAGTAGGGGCGGGGGGGCGTACGAGCAGTACTTC
TRBV5-4	-	TRBJ2-7	TRBD2	CASSLGTGGPYEQYF	TGTGCCAGCAGCTTGGGTACGGGAGGGCCCTACGAGCAGTACTTC
TRBV5-3	few	TRBJ2-3	-	CARSTGSLSTDTQYF	TGTGCCAGAAGCACCGGGAGCCTTAGCACAGATACGCAGTATTTT
TRBV18	few	TRBJ1-2	TRBD1	CASSPGQASRGYTF	TGTGCCAGCTCACCGGGACAGGCGTCTCGGGGCTACACCTTC
TRBV30	few	TRBJ1-5	TRBD1	CAWSGDRGQPQHF	TGTGCCTGGAGTGGGGACAGGGGTCAGCCCCAGCATTTT
TRBV27	-	TRBJ2-1	-	CASSLRGFGGIEFF	TGTGCCAGCAGTTTAAGAGGGTTTGGAGGGATTGAGTTCTTC
TRBV27	few	TRBJ2-7	TRBD2	CASSRVGAGGPDEQYF	TGTGCCAGCAGTCGGGTGGGAGCGGGAGGGCCGGATGAGCAGTACTTC
TRBV7-9	-	TRBJ1-4	TRBD1	CASSPTGQSNEKLFF	TGTGCCAGCAGCCCCACGGGACAGTCTAATGAAAAACTGTTTTTT
TRBV5-1	-	TRBJ2-3	TRBD2	CASSLFSLAGADTQYF	TGCGCCAGCAGCTTATTCTCACTAGCGGGAGCAGATACGCAGTATTTT
TRBV5-1	few	TRBJ1-2	-	CASSREDRPYYGYTF	TGCGCCAGCAGCAGAGAGGACAGACCCTACTATGGCTACACCTTC
TRBV7-2	-	TRBJ2-6	TRBD1	CASSPRQGRNSGANVLTF	TGTGCCAGCAGCCCACGACAGGGACGGAATTCTGGGGCCAACGTCCTGACTTTC
TRBV6-1	-	TRBJ1-1	-	CASSEGGGFRTEAFF	TGTGCCAGCAGTGAAGGGGGCGGCTTCCGCACTGAAGCTTTCTTT
TRBV4-1	-	TRBJ1-1	-	CASSRGGETTEAFF	TGCGCCAGCAGCCGAGGCGGGGAGACCACTGAAGCTTTCTTT
TRBV3-1/TRBV3-2	-	TRBJ2-3	TRBD1	CASSPGTGADTQYF	TGTGCCAGCAGCCCCGGGACAGGAGCAGATACGCAGTATTTT
TRBV2	-	TRBJ2-5	-	CASSYRDSGETQYF	TGTGCCAGCAGTTACCGGGACAGCGGGGAGACCCAGTACTTC
TRBV15	-	TRBJ2-4	-	CATSRDANIQYF	TGTGCCACCAGCAGAGACGCGAACATTCAGTACTTC
TRBV1	few	TRBJ2-7	-	CTSSQGTGVYEQYF	TGCACCAGCAGCCAAGGGACAGGGGTCTACGAGCAGTACTTC
TRBV19	-	TRBJ1-2	TRBD1	CASTPRGTGYGYTF	TGTGCCAGTACCCCAAGGGGGACAGGCTATGGCTACACCTTC
TRBV6-5	-	TRBJ1-1	-	CASSPNRRETEAFF	TGTGCCAGCAGTCCCAATAGGAGGGAAACTGAAGCTTTCTTT
TRBV10-2	-	TRBJ2-7	-	CATIRLRVAGSYEQYF	TGCGCCACCATTCGACTTCGGGTGGCAGGGTCCTACGAGCAGTACTTC
TRBV6-5	-	TRBJ1-5	-	CASRWTENQPQHF	TGTGCCAGCAGATGGACAGAAAATCAGCCCCAGCATTTT
TRBV5-1	-	TRBJ2-2	TRBD2	CASSILAGDLGGELFF	TGCGCCAGCAGTATACTAGCGGGAGATTTGGGCGGGGAGCTGTTTTTT
TRBV19	many	TRBJ2-1	-	CASSARQTRNEQFF	TGTGCCAGTAGTGCCCGACAGACCCGCAATGAGCAGTTCTTC